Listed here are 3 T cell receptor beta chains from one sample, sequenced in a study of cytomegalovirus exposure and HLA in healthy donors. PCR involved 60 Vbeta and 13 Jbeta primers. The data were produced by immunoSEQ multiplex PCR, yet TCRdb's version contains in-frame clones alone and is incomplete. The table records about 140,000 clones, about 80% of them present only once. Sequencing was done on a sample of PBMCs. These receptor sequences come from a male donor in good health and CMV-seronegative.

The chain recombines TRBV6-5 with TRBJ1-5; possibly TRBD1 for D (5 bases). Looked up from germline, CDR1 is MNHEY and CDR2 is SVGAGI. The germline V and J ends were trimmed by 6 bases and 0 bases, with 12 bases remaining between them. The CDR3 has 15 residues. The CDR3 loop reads CASRATENSNQPQHF. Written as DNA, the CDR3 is TGTGCCAGCAGGGCGACAGAGAATAGCAATCAGCCCCAGCATTTT.

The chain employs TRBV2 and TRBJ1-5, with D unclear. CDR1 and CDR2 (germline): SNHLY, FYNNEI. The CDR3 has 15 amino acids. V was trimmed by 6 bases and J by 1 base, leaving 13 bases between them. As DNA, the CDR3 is TGTGCCAGCAGACCCTCGTCGGGGAGCAATCAGCCCCAGCATTTT. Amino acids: CASRPSSGSNQPQHF.

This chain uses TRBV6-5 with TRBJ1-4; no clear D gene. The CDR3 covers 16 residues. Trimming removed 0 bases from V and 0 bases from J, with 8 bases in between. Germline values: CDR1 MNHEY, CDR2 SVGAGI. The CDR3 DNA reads TGTGCCAGCAGTTACTCAGGAGGGTCAACTAATGAAAAACTGTTTTTT. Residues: CASSYSGGSTNEKLFF.